Listed here are 5 T cell receptor beta chains from one sample, sequenced in a study of OX40 agonist ivuxolimab in advanced cancers. Profiling relied on immunoSEQ multiplex PCR, and the TCRdb table lists in-frame clones only, not all of them. This repertoire shows tens of thousands of clones, just over 85% found once; its top ten account for 1.5% to 2%. The sequences come from CD4+ or CD8+ T cells sorted from blood, collected in a trial of the OX40 agonist ivuxolimab. These receptors all stem from an adult with an advanced solid tumor such as melanoma, head and neck, liver or kidney cancer.

CDR3 DNA sequence: TGTGCCAGCAGTTTAATGGGACAGGGCACGGGCGAGCAGTACTTC. It codes for CASSLMGQGTGEQYF. The chain combines TRBV27 with TRBJ2-7; 9 bases are shared with TRBD1. CDR3 size: 15 residues. CDR1 is MNHEY and CDR2 is SMNVEV in the germline V gene (reference sequence). Trimming cost V 2 bases and J 6 bases; bases outside gene matches: 8.

The V and J genes are TRBV12-5 and TRBJ1-6; 8 bases align to TRBD1. The J segment lost 7 bases and the V segment lost 6 bases, leaving 5 bases of the junction unmatched. From germline, CDR1 is LGHNT and CDR2 FRNRAP. The CDR3 extends over 14 amino acids. This CDR3 reads CASGLGQVNSPLHF. The DNA of the CDR3 is TGTGCTAGTGGCCTGGGACAGGTGAATTCACCCCTCCACTTT.

The chain carries TRBV5-6 and TRBJ2-2; a weak D match, TRBD2 (6 bases). From germline, CDR1 is SGHDT and CDR2 YYEEEE. V was clipped by 4 bases and J by 7 bases, with 17 bases between them. The CDR3 consists of 15 residues. The CDR3 nucleotides are TGTGCCAGCAGCCTTTTGACACCCGGGAGCGGGGAGCTGTTTTTT. Translated: CASSLLTPGSGELFF.

This chain links TRBV7-2 with TRBJ2-1; 8 bases are a match to TRBD1. Trimming removed 1 base from V and 7 bases from J; junction bases left unmatched: 12. Germline values: CDR1 SGHTA, CDR2 FQGNSA. The CDR3 is 17 residues long. CDR3 protein: CASSLETGGNRWNEQFF. The CDR3 nucleotides read TGTGCCAGCAGCTTAGAAACAGGGGGAAATCGGTGGAATGAGCAGTTCTTC.

The chain combines TRBV2 with TRBJ2-7, with TRBD1 matching 7 bases. The CDR3 is 14 amino acids. Germline lookup yields CDR1 SNHLY and CDR2 FYNNEI. V gave up 6 bases and J gave up 2 bases; unmatched junction bases: 7. CDR3 loop: CASSWGQKTYEQYF. The CDR3 DNA follows: TGTGCCAGCAGCTGGGGACAGAAAACCTACGAGCAGTACTTC.